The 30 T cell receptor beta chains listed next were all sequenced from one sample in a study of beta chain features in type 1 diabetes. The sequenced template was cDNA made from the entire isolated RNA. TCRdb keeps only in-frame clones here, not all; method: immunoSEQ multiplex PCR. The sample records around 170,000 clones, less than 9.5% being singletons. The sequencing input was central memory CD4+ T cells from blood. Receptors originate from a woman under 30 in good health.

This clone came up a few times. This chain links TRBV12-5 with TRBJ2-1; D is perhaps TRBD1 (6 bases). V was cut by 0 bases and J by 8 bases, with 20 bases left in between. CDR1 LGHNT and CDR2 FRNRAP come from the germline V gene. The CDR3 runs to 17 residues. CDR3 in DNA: TGTGCTAGTGGTTTGGTAGCGGCAGGGCGCCAGGGGTATGAGCAGTTCTTC. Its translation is CASGLVAAGRQGYEQFF.

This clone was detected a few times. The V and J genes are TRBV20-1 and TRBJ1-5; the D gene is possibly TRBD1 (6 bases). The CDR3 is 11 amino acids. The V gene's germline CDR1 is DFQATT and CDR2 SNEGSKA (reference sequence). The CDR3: CSVGGTQPQHF. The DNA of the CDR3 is TGCAGCGTAGGGGGTACTCAGCCCCAGCATTTT.

The CDR3 reads CASSQGEGGSSGRNEQFF. CDR3 DNA: TGCGCCAGCAGTCAAGGGGAGGGAGGGTCGTCGGGCAGGAATGAGCAGTTCTTC. The rearrangement uses TRBV23-1 and TRBJ2-1; TRBD2 matches at 7 bases. TRBV23-1 is assigned to the ORF class and has an uncertain function. The length of the CDR3 is 18 residues. V shed 2 bases, J shed 7 bases, and the junction held 17 bases outside the gene matches.

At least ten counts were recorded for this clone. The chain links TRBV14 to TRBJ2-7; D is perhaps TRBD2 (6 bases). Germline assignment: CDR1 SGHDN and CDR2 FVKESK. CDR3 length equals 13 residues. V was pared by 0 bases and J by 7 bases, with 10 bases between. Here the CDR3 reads CASSQDRRGEQYF. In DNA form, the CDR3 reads TGTGCCAGCAGCCAAGATCGGCGGGGAGAGCAGTACTTC. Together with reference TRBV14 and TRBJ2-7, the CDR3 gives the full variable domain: EAGVTQFPSHSVIEKGQTVTLRCDPISGHDNLYWYRRVMGKEIKFLLHFVKESKQDESGMPNNRFLAERTGGTYSTLKVQPAELEDSGVYFCASSQDRRGEQYFGPGTRLTVT.

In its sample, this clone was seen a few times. CDR3 protein: CASSGPPLAAGGKYF. CDR3 in DNA: TGTGCCAGCAGCGGACCCCCGCTAGCGGCGGGGGGGAAGTATTTT. This chain connects TRBV9 to TRBJ2-3, with TRBD2 identical over 9 bases. Germline V CDR1 and CDR2: SGDLS, YYNGEE. Unmatched junction bases numbered 15, after V lost 3 bases and J lost 13 bases. The CDR3 extends over 15 amino acids.

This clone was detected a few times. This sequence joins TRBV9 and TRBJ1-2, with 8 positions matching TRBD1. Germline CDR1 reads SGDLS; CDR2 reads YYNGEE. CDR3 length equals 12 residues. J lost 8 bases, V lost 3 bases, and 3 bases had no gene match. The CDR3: CASSATGVGYTF. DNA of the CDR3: TGTGCCAGCAGCGCGACAGGGGTCGGCTACACCTTC.

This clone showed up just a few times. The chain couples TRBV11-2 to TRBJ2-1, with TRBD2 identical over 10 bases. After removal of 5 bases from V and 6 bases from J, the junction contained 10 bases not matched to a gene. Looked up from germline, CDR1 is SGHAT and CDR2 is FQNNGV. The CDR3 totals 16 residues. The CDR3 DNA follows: TGTGCCAGCAGCCAAAGCCTAGCGGGAGAGGGCAATGAGCAGTTCTTC. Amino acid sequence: CASSQSLAGEGNEQFF.

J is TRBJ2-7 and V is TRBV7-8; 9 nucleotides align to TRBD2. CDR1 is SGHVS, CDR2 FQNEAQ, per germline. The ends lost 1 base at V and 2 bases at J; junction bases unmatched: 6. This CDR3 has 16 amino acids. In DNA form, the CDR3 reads TGTGCCAGCAGCTTAGTAGCGGGGGCCACCCCCTACGAGCAGTACTTC. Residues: CASSLVAGATPYEQYF.

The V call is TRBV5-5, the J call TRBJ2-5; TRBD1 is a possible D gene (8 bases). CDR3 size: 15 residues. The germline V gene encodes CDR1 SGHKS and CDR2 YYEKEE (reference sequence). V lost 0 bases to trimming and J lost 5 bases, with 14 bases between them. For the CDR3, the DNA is TGTGCCAGCAGCTTGGGGACAGGGAGGGACGAGACCCAGTACTTC. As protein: CASSLGTGRDETQYF. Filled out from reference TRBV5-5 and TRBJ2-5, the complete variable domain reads DAGVTQSPTHLIKTRGQQVTLRCSPISGHKSVSWYQQVLGQGPQFIFQYYEKEERGRGNFPDRFSARQFPNYSSELNVNALLLGDSALYLCASSLGTGRDETQYFGPGTRLLVL.

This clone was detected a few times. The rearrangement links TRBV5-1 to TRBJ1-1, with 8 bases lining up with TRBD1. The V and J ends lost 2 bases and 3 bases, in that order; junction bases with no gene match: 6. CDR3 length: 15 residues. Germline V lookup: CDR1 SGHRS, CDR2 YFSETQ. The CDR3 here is CASSLQQGDYTEAFF. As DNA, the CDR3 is TGCGCCAGCAGCTTACAACAGGGGGATTACACTGAAGCTTTCTTT.

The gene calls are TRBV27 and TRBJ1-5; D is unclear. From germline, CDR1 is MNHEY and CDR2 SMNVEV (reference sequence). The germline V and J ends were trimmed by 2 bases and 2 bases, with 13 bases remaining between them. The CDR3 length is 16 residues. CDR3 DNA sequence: TGTGCCAGCAGTTTAAGGGCGGGCATGGGCAATCAGCCCCAGCATTTT. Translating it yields CASSLRAGMGNQPQHF.

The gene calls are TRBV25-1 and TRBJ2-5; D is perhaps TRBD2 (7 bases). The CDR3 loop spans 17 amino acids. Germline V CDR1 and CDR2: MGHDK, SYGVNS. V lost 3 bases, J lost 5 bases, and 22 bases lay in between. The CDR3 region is CASSDSFRGRGWETQYF. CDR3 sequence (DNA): TGTGCCAGCAGTGACTCGTTTAGGGGGAGGGGTTGGGAGACCCAGTACTTC.

The CDR3 reads CASSPLAGGSGETQYF. The CDR3 DNA sequence: TGCGCCAGCAGCCCTCTAGCGGGGGGCTCCGGGGAGACCCAGTACTTC. The chain recombines TRBV5-1 with TRBJ2-5; TRBD2 aligns across 11 bases. This CDR3 has 16 residues. Germline V CDR1 and CDR2: SGHRS, YFSETQ. V was clipped by 4 bases and J by 5 bases; unmatched bases: 10.

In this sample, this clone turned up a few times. The CDR3: CASGREEDQPQHF. CDR3 sequence (DNA): TGTGCCAGCGGGAGGGAGGAAGATCAGCCCCAGCATTTT. The gene calls are TRBV2 and TRBJ1-5; no clear D gene. The V end was cut by 8 bases, the J end by 5 bases, with 13 bases between. This CDR3 region has 13 residues. CDR1 and CDR2 from the germline V gene are SNHLY and FYNNEI. Filled out from reference TRBV2 and TRBJ1-5, the complete variable domain reads EPEVTQTPSHQVTQMGQEVILRCVPISNHLYFYWYRQILGQKVEFLVSFYNNEISEKSEIFDDQFSVERPDGSNFTLKIRSTKLEDSAMYFCASGREEDQPQHFGDGTRLSIL.

CDR3 amino acids: CASSQDETSAKETQYF. DNA of the CDR3: TGCGCCAGCAGCCAGGACGAAACTAGCGCCAAAGAGACCCAGTACTTC. The chain is built from TRBV4-3 and TRBJ2-5, with 7 bases that match TRBD2. The CDR3 has 16 amino acids. CDR1 is LGHNA, CDR2 YSLEER, per germline. The trim removed 3 bases at V and 3 bases at J, leaving 10 bases unmatched.

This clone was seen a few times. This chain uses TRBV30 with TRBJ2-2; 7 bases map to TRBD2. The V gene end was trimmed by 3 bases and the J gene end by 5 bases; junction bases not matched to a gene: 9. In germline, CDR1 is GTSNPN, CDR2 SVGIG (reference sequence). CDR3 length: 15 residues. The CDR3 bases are TGTGCCTGGAGCGCGGGCCTAGCGGAAACCGGGGAGCTGTTTTTT. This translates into CAWSAGLAETGELFF. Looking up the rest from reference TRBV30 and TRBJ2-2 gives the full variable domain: SQTIHQWPATLVQPVGSPLSLECTVEGTSNPNLYWYRQAAGRGLQLLFYSVGIGQISSEVPQNLSASRPQDRQFILSSKKLLLSDSGFYLCAWSAGLAETGELFFGEGSRLTVL.

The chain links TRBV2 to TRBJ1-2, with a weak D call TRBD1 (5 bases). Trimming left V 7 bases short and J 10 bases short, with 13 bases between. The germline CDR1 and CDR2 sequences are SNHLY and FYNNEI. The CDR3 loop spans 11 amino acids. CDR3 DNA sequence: TGTGCCAGCATGGTCCGGGGGGACTACACCTTC. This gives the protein CASMVRGDYTF.

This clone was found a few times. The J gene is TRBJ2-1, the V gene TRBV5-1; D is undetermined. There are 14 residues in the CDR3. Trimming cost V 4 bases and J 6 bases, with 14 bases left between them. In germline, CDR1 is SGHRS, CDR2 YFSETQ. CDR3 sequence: CASSLTPSSNEQFF. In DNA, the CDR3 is TGCGCCAGCAGCCTCACTCCGAGCTCCAATGAGCAGTTCTTC.

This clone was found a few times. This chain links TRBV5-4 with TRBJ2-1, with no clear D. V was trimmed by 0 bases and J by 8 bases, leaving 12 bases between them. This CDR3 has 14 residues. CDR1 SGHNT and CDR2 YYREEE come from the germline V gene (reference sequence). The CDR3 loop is CASSLDPLSYEQFF. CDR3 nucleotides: TGTGCCAGCAGCTTGGACCCCCTTAGCTATGAGCAGTTCTTC.

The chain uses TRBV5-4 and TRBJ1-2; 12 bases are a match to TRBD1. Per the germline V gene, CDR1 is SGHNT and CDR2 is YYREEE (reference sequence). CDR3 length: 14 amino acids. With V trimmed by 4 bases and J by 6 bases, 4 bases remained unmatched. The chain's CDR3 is CASSPGQGADGYTF. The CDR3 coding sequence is TGTGCCAGCAGCCCGGGACAGGGGGCCGATGGCTACACCTTC.

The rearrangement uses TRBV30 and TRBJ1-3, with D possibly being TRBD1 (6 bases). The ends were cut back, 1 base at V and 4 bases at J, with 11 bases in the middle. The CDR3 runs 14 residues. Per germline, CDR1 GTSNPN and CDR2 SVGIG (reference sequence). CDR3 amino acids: CAWSDTGMGNTIYF. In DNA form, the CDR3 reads TGTGCCTGGAGTGACACAGGGATGGGAAACACCATATATTTT.

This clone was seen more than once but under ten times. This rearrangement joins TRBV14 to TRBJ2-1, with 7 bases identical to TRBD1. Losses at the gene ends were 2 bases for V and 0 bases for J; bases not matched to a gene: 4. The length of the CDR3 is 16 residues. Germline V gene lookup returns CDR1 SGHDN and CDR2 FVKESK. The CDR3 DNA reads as TGTGCCAGCAGCCAACCGAACAGGGGCTCCTACAATGAGCAGTTCTTC. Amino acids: CASSQPNRGSYNEQFF.

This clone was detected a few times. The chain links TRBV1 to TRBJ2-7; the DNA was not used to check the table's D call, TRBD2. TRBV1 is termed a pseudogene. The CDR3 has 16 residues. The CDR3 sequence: CTSSQDVRGVTYEQYF. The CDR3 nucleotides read TGCACCAGCAGCCAAGATGTCCGGGGGGTTACCTACGAGCAGTACTTC.

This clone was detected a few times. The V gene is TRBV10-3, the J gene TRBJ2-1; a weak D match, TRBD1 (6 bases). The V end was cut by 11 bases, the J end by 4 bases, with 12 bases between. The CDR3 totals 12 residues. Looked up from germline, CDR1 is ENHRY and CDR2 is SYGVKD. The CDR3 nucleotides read TGTGCCTTACGGACAGCTTACAATGAGCAGTTCTTC. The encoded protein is CALRTAYNEQFF.

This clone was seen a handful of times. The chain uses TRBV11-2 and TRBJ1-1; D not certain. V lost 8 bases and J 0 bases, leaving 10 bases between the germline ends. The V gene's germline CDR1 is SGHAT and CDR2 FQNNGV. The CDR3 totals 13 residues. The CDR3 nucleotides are TGTGCCAGCTACGGCAGGTTGAACACTGAAGCTTTCTTT. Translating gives CASYGRLNTEAFF.

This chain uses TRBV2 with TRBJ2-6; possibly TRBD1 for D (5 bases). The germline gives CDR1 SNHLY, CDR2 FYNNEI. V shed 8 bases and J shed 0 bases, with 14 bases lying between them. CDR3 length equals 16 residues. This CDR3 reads CASGPHDSSGANVLTF. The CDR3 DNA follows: TGTGCCAGCGGCCCCCACGACAGCTCTGGGGCCAACGTCCTGACTTTC.

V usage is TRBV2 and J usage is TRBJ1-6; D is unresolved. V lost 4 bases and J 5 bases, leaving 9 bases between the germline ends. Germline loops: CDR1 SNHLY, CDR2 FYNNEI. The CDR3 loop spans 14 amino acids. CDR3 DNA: TGTGCCAGCAGTGTAGGCGGAGATAATTCACCCCTCCACTTT. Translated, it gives CASSVGGDNSPLHF.

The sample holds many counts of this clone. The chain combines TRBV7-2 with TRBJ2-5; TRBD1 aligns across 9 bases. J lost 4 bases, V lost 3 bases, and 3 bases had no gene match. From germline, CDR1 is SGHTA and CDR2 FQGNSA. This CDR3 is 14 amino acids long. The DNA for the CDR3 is TGTGCCAGCAGCTTCCAACAGGGGGCAGAGACCCAGTACTTC. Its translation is CASSFQQGAETQYF. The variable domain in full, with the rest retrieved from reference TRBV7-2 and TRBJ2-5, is GAGVSQSPSNKVTEKGKDVELRCDPISGHTALYWYRQSLGQGLEFLIYFQGNSAPDKSGLPSDRFSAERTGGSVSTLTIQRTQQEDSAVYLCASSFQQGAETQYFGPGTRLLVL.

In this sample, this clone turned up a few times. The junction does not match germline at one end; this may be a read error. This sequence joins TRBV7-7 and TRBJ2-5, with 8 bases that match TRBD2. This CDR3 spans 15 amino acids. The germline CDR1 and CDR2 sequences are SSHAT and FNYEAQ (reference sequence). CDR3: CASSKMSGSVETQYF. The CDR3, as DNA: TGTGCTAGCAGTAAAATGAGCGGGAGTGTCGAGACCCAGTACTTC.

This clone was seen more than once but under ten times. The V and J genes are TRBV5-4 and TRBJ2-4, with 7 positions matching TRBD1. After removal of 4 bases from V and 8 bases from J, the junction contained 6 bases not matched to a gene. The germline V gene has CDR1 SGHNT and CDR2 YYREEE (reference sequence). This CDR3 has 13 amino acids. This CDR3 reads CASSTDRVDIQYF. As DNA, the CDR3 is TGTGCCAGCAGCACTGACAGGGTGGACATTCAGTACTTC.